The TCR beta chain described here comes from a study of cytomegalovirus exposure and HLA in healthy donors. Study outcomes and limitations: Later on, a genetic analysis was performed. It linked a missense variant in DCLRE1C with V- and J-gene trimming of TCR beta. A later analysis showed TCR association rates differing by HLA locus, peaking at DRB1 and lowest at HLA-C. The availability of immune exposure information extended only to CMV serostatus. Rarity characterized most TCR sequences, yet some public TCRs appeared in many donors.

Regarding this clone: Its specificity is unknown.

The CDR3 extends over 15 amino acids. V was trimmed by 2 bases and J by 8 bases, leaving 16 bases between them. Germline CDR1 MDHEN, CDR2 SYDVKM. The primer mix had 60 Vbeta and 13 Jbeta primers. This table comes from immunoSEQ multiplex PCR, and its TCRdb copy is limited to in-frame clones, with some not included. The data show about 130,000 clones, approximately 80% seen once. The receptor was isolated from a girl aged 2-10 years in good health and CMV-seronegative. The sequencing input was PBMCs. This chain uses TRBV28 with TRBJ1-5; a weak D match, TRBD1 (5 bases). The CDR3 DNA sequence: TGTGCCAGCAGTTTAAAAGGGGTGGCGGCCAAGCCCCAGCATTTT. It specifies CASSLKGVAAKPQHF.